The sequence of this TCR beta chain was determined in a study of T cells expressing NK-cell markers. From its re-call of the 5' RACE reads, TCRdb lists each CDR3 protein once, without DNA. This repertoire includes about 110,000 distinct CDR3 sequences. Material for sequencing was blood T cells: a sorted CD56 or NKG2C T cell subset, CD4+ or CD8+ T cells, or bulk PBMC T cells (not recorded which). The TCR comes from a woman aged 18-70 years in good health.

The CDR3 sequence: CASSQEVAEPYNEQFF. The chain couples TRBV4-2 to TRBJ2-1; TCRdb proposes TRBD2, but this gene call is untestable without DNA. From germline, CDR1 is LGHNA and CDR2 YNFKEQ. This CDR3 is 16 amino acids long.